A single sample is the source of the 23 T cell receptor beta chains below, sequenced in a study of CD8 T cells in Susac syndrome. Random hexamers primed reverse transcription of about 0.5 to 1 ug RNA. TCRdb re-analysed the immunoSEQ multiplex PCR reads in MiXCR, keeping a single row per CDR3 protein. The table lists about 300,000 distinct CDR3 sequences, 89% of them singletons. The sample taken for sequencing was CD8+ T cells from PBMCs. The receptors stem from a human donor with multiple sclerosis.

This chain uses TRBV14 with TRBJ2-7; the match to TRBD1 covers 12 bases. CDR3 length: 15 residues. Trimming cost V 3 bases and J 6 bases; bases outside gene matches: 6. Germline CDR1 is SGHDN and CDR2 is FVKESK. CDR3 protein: CASSQTGTGGGEQYF. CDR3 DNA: TGTGCCAGCAGCCAGACGGGGACAGGGGGCGGCGAGCAGTACTTC.

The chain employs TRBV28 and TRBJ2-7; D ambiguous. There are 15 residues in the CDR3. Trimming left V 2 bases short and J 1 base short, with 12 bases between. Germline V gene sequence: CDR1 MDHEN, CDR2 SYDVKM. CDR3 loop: CASSLMGSSSYEQYF. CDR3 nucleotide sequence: TGTGCCAGCAGTTTAATGGGGTCCTCATCCTACGAGCAGTACTTC. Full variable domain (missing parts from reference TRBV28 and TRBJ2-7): DVKVTQSSRYLVKRTGEKVFLECVQDMDHENMFWYRQDPGLGLRLIYFSYDVKMKEKGDIPEGYSVSREKKERFSLILESASTNQTSMYLCASSLMGSSSYEQYFGPGTRLTVT.

The CDR3 DNA sequence: TGTGCCAGCACCCTTGACAGCAACAATGAGCAGTTCTTC. Residues: CASTLDSNNEQFF. V usage is TRBV6-5 and J usage is TRBJ2-1; a weak D match, TRBD1 (5 bases). V was shortened by 7 bases and J by 5 bases, with 12 bases between the two germline ends. CDR1 is MNHEY, CDR2 SVGAGI, per germline. This CDR3 is built from 13 residues.

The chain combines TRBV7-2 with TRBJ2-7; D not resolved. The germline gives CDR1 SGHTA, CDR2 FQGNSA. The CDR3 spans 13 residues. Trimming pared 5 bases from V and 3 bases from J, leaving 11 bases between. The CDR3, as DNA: TGTGCCAGCAGCCTTCCCCCCTACTACGAGCAGTACTTC. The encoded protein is CASSLPPYYEQYF. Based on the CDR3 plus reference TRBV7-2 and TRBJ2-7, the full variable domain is GAGVSQSPSNKVTEKGKDVELRCDPISGHTALYWYRQSLGQGLEFLIYFQGNSAPDKSGLPSDRFSAERTGGSVSTLTIQRTQQEDSAVYLCASSLPPYYEQYFGPGTRLTVT.

The CDR3, as DNA: TGTGCCAGCACACACGCTGAAGGGTACCTGTACGAGCAGTACTTC. It codes for CASTHAEGYLYEQYF. The gene calls are TRBV6-1 and TRBJ2-7, with no clear D. Trimming took off 7 bases at V and 4 bases at J, with 20 bases between the two ends. The CDR3 has 15 amino acids. The V gene's germline CDR1 is MNHNS and CDR2 SASEGT.

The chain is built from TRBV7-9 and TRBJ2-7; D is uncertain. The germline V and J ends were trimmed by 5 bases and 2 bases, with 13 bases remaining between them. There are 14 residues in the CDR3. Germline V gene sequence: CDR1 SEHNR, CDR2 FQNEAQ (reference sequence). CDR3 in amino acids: CASSPKRWPYEQYF. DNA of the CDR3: TGTGCCAGCAGCCCTAAAAGATGGCCCTACGAGCAGTACTTC.

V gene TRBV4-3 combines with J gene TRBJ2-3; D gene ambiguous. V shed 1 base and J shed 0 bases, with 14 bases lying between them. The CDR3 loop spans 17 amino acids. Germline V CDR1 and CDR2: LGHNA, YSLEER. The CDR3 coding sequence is TGCGCCAGCAGCCAAGGTAGCTCCAAATCTAGCACAGATACGCAGTATTTT. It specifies CASSQGSSKSSTDTQYF.

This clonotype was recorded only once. DNA for the CDR3: TGTGCCAGCAATCTCCGACAGAGTCTAACCTACGAGCAGTACTTC. This gives the protein CASNLRQSLTYEQYF. The rearrangement joins TRBV28 to TRBJ2-7; perhaps TRBD1 as D (5 bases). V shed 7 bases and J shed 2 bases, with 18 bases lying between them. Germline V gives CDR1 MDHEN, CDR2 SYDVKM. CDR3 length: 15 residues.

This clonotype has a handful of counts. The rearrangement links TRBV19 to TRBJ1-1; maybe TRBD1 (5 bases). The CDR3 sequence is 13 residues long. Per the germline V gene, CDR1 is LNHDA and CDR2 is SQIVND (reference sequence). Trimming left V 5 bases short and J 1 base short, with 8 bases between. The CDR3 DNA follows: TGTGCCAGTAGTTTAGGGACGAACACTGAAGCTTTCTTT. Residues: CASSLGTNTEAFF.

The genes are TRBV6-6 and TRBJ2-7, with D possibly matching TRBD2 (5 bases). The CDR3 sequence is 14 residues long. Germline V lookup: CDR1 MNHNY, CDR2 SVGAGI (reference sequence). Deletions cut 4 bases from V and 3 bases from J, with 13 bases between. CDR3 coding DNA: TGTGCCAGCAGTTGGACTGGCCAGGACTACGAGCAGTACTTC. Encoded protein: CASSWTGQDYEQYF.

The CDR3 loop is CASSVSIGGTGVRGGPTDTQYF. CDR3 sequence (DNA): TGTGCCAGCAGCGTATCGATTGGTGGGACAGGAGTCCGGGGGGGGCCCACAGATACGCAGTATTTT. The chain uses TRBV9 and TRBJ2-3, with D perhaps given as TRBD1 or TRBD2 (8 bases each). V lost 1 base, J lost 2 bases, and 32 bases lay in between. Germline-derived CDR1 and CDR2 are SGDLS and YYNGEE. CDR3 size: 22 residues.

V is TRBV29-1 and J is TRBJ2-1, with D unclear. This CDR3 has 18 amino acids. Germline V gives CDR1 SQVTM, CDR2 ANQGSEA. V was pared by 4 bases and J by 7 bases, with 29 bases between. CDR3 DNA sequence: TGCAGCGTTGCCCCCCTTCTAAACACGAGGCTAACGTTGAATGAGCAGTTCTTC. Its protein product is CSVAPLLNTRLTLNEQFF.

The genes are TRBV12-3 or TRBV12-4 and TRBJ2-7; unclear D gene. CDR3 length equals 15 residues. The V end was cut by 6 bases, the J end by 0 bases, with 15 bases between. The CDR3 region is CASSLNRGGSYEQYF. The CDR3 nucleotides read TGTGCCAGCAGCTTAAATAGAGGCGGCTCCTACGAGCAGTACTTC.

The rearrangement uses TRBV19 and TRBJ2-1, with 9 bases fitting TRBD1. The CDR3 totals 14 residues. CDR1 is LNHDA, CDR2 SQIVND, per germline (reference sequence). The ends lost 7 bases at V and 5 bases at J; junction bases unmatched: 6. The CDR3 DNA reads TGTGCCAGTATTCGGGACAGGGAGGACAATGAGCAGTTCTTC. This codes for CASIRDREDNEQFF.

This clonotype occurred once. In DNA form, the CDR3 reads TGTGCCAGCAGCTTAAGGACAAGCGAGCAGTACTTC. Its translation: CASSLRTSEQYF. This rearrangement joins TRBV7-2 to TRBJ2-7; possibly TRBD1 for D (5 bases). Germline CDR1 reads SGHTA; CDR2 reads FQGNSA. The V end was cut by 2 bases, the J end by 6 bases, with 8 bases between. This CDR3 has 12 amino acids.

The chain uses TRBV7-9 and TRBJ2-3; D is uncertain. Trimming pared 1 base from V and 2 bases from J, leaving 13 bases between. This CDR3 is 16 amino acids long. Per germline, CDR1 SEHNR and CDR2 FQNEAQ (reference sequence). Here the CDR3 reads CASSLGQTEPTDTQYF. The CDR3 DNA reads TGTGCCAGCAGCTTAGGGCAAACGGAACCCACAGATACGCAGTATTTT.

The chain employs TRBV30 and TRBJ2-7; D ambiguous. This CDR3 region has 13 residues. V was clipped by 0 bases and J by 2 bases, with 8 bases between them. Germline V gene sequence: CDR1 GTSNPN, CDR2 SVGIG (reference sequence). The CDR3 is CAWSVWQAYEQYF. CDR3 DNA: TGTGCCTGGAGTGTTTGGCAGGCCTACGAGCAGTACTTC.

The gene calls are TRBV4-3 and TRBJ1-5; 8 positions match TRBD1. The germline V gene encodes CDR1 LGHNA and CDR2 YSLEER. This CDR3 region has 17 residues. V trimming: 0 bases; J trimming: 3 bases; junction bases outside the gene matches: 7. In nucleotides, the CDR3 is TGCGCCAGCAGCCAAGAACGGACAGGGAGGGACAATCAGCCCCAGCATTTT. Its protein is CASSQERTGRDNQPQHF.

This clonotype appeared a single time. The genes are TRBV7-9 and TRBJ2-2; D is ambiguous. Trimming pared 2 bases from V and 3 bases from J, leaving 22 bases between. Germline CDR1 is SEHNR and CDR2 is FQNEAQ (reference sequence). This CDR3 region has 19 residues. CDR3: CASSLSGPPDRADTGELFF. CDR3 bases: TGTGCCAGCAGCTTATCGGGCCCTCCGGATCGGGCGGACACCGGGGAGCTGTTTTTT.

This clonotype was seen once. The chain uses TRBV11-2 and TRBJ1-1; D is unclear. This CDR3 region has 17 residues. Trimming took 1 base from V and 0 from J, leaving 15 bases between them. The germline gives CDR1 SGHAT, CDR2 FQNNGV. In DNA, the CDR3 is TGTGCCAGCAGCTTAGTTCCGGGGAACCCCCTGAACACTGAAGCTTTCTTT. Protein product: CASSLVPGNPLNTEAFF.

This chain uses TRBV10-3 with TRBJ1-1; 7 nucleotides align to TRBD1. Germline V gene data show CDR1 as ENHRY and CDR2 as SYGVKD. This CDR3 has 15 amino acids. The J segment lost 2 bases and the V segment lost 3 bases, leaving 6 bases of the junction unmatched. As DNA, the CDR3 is TGTGCCATCAGTGACCCCGGGACAGTTAACACTGAAGCTTTCTTT. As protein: CAISDPGTVNTEAFF.

CDR3 amino acids: CAWGTGGSGANVLTF. CDR3 in DNA: TGTGCCTGGGGGACAGGGGGCTCTGGGGCCAACGTCCTGACTTTC. The rearrangement links TRBV30 to TRBJ2-6, with TRBD1 identical over 11 bases. The CDR3 is 15 amino acids. Germline trimming cut 5 bases from V and 0 bases from J; bases unmatched to any gene: 0. Germline V gene data show CDR1 as GTSNPN and CDR2 as SVGIG (reference sequence).

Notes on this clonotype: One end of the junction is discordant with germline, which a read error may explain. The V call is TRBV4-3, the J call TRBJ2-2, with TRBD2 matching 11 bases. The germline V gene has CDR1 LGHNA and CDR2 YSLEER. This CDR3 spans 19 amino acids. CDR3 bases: TGCGCCAGCAGCCAAGATTGGGCTAGCGGGAGGTGGAACACCCGGGAGCTGTTTTTT. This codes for CASSQDWASGRWNTRELFF.